Listed below are T cell receptor beta chains from one sample, sequenced in a study of shared clonotypes between healthy human individuals. Repertoires were generated with immunoSEQ multiplex PCR, while TCRdb's copy carries only in-frame clones and drops some. The sample has around 940,000 clones, around 80% seen once; the top ten hold about 1.5%. Sequencing was done on a sample of memory CD4+ T cells sorted from blood. These receptors all stem from a man in his late teens or twenties in good health. Both conserved end residues are part of each CDR3. D genes are given only for firm matches. Where a row states a size, it is once, few, many or the class of an expanded clone; other rows omit it.

size	V	J	D	CDR3	DNA
.	TRBV29-1	TRBJ2-1	.	CSVLQGVRSYNEQFF	TGCAGCGTTCTACAGGGTGTTCGATCCTACAATGAGCAGTTCTTC
.	TRBV6-5	TRBJ1-4	.	CASSNRTPGSKLFF	TGTGCCAGCAGCAACAGGACCCCGGGGAGTAAACTGTTTTTT
few	TRBV7-2	TRBJ2-7	TRBD2	CASTQRGGRFHEQYF	TGTGCCAGCACCCAGAGAGGCGGGAGGTTCCACGAGCAGTACTTC
.	TRBV6-1	TRBJ1-6	TRBD1	CASSGGQYYSPLHF	TGTGCCAGCAGTGGGGGACAGTACTATTCACCCCTCCACTTT
.	TRBV7-2	TRBJ2-7	.	CASSLVGAGQYF	TGTGCCAGCAGCTTAGTGGGGGCGGGGCAGTACTTC
few	TRBV6-6	TRBJ1-5	.	CASSSGDGSNQPQHF	TGTGCCAGCAGTTCAGGGGACGGCAGCAATCAGCCCCAGCATTTT
.	TRBV28	TRBJ1-1	TRBD1	CASSLWDRGAFF	TGTGCCAGCAGTTTATGGGACAGGGGAGCTTTCTTT
.	TRBV9	TRBJ2-2	TRBD2	CASRASGSWTGELFF	TGTGCCAGCAGAGCTAGCGGGAGCTGGACCGGGGAGCTGTTTTTT
.	TRBV29-1	TRBJ1-2	.	CSVEDSGLNGYTF	TGCAGCGTTGAAGACTCAGGGCTCAATGGCTACACCTTC
.	TRBV5-1	TRBJ2-5	TRBD1	CASSLNKGQDETQYF	TGCGCCAGCAGCCTAAACAAGGGACAGGACGAGACCCAGTACTTC
few	TRBV19	TRBJ2-2	.	CASTKNGELFF	TGTGCCAGTACCAAAAACGGGGAGCTGTTTTTT
.	TRBV6-1	TRBJ2-7	TRBD2	CASSPTSGSYEQYF	TGTGCCAGCAGCCCGACTAGCGGCTCCTACGAGCAGTACTTC
.	TRBV6-5	TRBJ2-1	.	CASSRGHSSEQFF	TGTGCCAGCAGTCGAGGACATAGCAGTGAGCAGTTCTTC
.	TRBV7-2	TRBJ1-1	.	CASSPRTDRNTEAFF	TGTGCCAGCAGCCCTCGGACAGATAGAAACACTGAAGCTTTCTTT
few	TRBV28	TRBJ1-4	.	CASSPGGQNEKLFF	TGTGCCAGCAGTCCCGGGGGACAAAATGAAAAACTGTTTTTT
.	TRBV30	TRBJ2-3	TRBD2	CAWSTSGRVDTQYF	TGTGCCTGGAGTACTAGCGGGAGAGTAGATACGCAGTATTTT
few	TRBV28	TRBJ2-7	.	CASTSGVLSYEQYF	TGTGCCAGCACCTCCGGGGTCCTCTCCTACGAGCAGTACTTC
.	TRBV6-1	TRBJ1-2	.	CASSEARDRGPNYGYTF	TGTGCCAGCAGTGAAGCCCGCGACAGAGGGCCCAACTATGGCTACACCTTC
.	TRBV6-5	TRBJ2-4	TRBD2	CASSYRLAGDIQYF	TGTGCCAGCAGTTACCGACTAGCGGGTGACATTCAGTACTTC
.	TRBV5-6	TRBJ1-5	.	CASSPWGQPQHF	TGTGCCAGCAGCCCATGGGGGCAGCCCCAGCATTTT
.	TRBV7-9	TRBJ2-3	TRBD1	CASSSNTGGPSGGTDTQYF	TGTGCCAGCAGCTCCAATACAGGGGGCCCTTCTGGTGGCACAGATACGCAGTATTTT
.	TRBV7-2	TRBJ2-1	.	CASSLVERASYNEQFF	TGTGCCAGCAGCTTAGTAGAGCGGGCGTCCTACAATGAGCAGTTCTTC
.	TRBV5-1	TRBJ2-1	TRBD2	CASSPGLAGGNEQFF	TGCGCCAGCAGCCCGGGGCTAGCGGGAGGAAATGAGCAGTTCTTC
few	TRBV6-1	TRBJ1-2	.	CASSSQDSTYGYTF	TGTGCCAGCAGTTCCCAGGACAGCACCTATGGCTACACCTTC
.	TRBV10-3	TRBJ1-5	.	CAISELGGESNQPQHF	TGTGCCATCAGTGAGTTAGGGGGAGAGAGCAATCAGCCCCAGCATTTT
few	TRBV29-1	TRBJ2-1	TRBD2	CSVWDSGIGEQFF	TGCAGCGTTTGGGATAGCGGGATAGGTGAGCAGTTCTTC
once	TRBV10-2	TRBJ2-7	.	CASSEGGPGEYYEQYF	TGCGCCAGCAGTGAGGGGGGTCCAGGGGAATACTACGAGCAGTACTTC
.	TRBV2	TRBJ1-3	.	CASEVRNSGNTIYF	TGTGCCAGCGAGGTCAGAAACTCTGGAAACACCATATATTTT
.	TRBV6-1	TRBJ2-7	.	CASNRDQSSYEQYF	TGTGCCAGCAATAGGGACCAGAGCTCCTACGAGCAGTACTTC
.	TRBV11-2	TRBJ2-7	TRBD1	CASSKGQGGEQYF	TGTGCCAGCAGCAAGGGACAGGGGGGCGAGCAGTACTTC
.	TRBV7-3	TRBJ2-3	.	CASSFGSLTDTQYF	TGTGCCAGCAGCTTCGGGAGCCTCACAGATACGCAGTATTTT
.	TRBV4-1	TRBJ1-6	.	CASSQRVDGSSYNSPLHF	TGCGCCAGCAGCCAGAGGGTGGACGGGAGCTCCTATAATTCACCCCTCCACTTT
.	TRBV11-3	TRBJ2-7	TRBD1	CASSEDGTGGSEQYF	TGTGCCAGCAGCGAAGATGGGACAGGGGGCAGCGAGCAGTACTTC
.	TRBV27	TRBJ1-6	.	CASSFRGEDNSPLHF	TGTGCCAGCAGTTTCCGCGGAGAGGATAATTCACCCCTCCACTTT
few	TRBV19	TRBJ1-1	.	CASTNGLTEAFF	TGTGCCAGTACCAATGGTCTGACTGAAGCTTTCTTT
.	TRBV30	TRBJ1-2	.	CAWSVEVWGGYTF	TGTGCCTGGAGTGTAGAGGTGTGGGGAGGCTACACCTTC
few	TRBV7-9	TRBJ2-3	.	CASSPDGAEAKKSTDTQYF	TGTGCCAGCAGCCCGGATGGGGCCGAGGCTAAAAAGAGCACAGATACGCAGTATTTT
.	TRBV11-2	TRBJ2-7	TRBD2	CASSEGLATYEQYF	TGTGCCAGCAGCGAAGGACTAGCTACCTACGAGCAGTACTTC
.	TRBV7-2	TRBJ2-7	.	CASSLGRTRKDEQYF	TGTGCCAGCAGCTTAGGTAGAACTCGGAAGGACGAGCAGTACTTC
.	TRBV30	TRBJ1-3	TRBD1	CAWSNRDRVSGNTIYF	TGTGCCTGGAGCAACCGGGACAGAGTATCTGGAAACACCATATATTTT
few	TRBV5-6	TRBJ1-1	.	CASSLSRGFTEAFF	TGTGCCAGCAGCTTGTCAAGGGGGTTCACTGAAGCTTTCTTT
.	TRBV4-1	TRBJ1-4	TRBD1	CASSQGDRVNEKLFF	TGCGCCAGCAGCCAGGGGGACAGGGTCAATGAAAAACTGTTTTTT
few	TRBV5-1	TRBJ1-1	.	CASSSRELDTEAFF	TGCGCCAGCAGCTCAAGGGAATTGGACACTGAAGCTTTCTTT